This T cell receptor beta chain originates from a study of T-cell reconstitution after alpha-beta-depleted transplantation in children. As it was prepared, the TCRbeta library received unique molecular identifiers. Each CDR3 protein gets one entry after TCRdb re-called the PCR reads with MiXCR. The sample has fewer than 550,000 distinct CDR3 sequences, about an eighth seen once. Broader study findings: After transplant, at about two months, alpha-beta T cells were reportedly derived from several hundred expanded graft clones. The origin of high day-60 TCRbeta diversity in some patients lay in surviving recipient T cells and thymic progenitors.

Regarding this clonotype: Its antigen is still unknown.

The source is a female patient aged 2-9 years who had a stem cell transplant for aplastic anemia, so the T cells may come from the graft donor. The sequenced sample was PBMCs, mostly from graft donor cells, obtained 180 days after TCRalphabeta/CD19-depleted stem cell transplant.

CDR3 bases: TGTGCCAGCAGCGGTCGGGGGTTCGGAAATTCACCCCTCCACTTT. Protein product: CASSGRGFGNSPLHF. V usage is TRBV7-2 and J usage is TRBJ1-6, with D possibly TRBD1 on 5 matching bases. V lost 5 bases and J lost 7, with 15 bases in between. This CDR3 comprises 15 residues. The V gene's germline CDR1 is SGHTA and CDR2 FQGNSA.